By sample fraction, the clone carrying this TCR beta chain is medium-sized (0.01 to 0.1%). The antigen remains unidentified. This beta chain is an unintended read in a library built for alpha chains; its size means little. TCRdb passed the 5' RACE reads through MiXCR, listing each CDR3 protein once. The data hold about 3,600 distinct CDR3 sequences, with 9.4% observed a single time. Time point in this sample: sample taken at primary tumor resection. The cohort: 70 to 85 early-stage, untreated non-small cell lung cancer patients. This sample was included in a study of spatial heterogeneity in lung cancer. Study context: Detection consistently yielded more beta chains than alpha chains. Overall study results and limits: Expanded alpha and beta TCR counts within tumors tracked tumor mutation counts.

The CDR3 loop spans 15 amino acids. Unmatched junction bases numbered 6, after V lost 4 bases and J lost 3 bases. Germline loops: CDR1 SGHRS, CDR2 YFSETQ. The receptor's source is a male donor with early-stage non-small cell lung cancer. This specimen consisted of lung tumor tissue, obtained at surgery. The rearrangement uses TRBV5-1 and TRBJ2-7; 11 bases align to TRBD1. CDR3: CASSGTGTGGYEQYF. For the CDR3, the DNA is TGCGCCAGCAGCGGGACCGGGACAGGGGGCTACGAGCAGTACTTC. The full variable domain, in which reference TRBV5-1 and TRBJ2-7 provide the parts outside the CDR3, is KAGVTQTPRYLIKTRGQQVTLSCSPISGHRSVSWYQQTPGQGLQFLFEYFSETQRNKGNFPGRFSGRQFSNSRSEMNVSTLELGDSALYLCASSGTGTGGYEQYFGPGTRLTVT.